These T cell receptor beta chains were read from a single sample in a study of blood T cell repertoires in COVID-19. Measured with immunoSEQ multiplex PCR; TCRdb has only the in-frame clones, and not every one. Among fewer than 150,000 clones listed, 80% to 85% were seen once. Input material: PBMCs or T cells enriched from blood (not recorded which). The origin of the receptors is a man aged 25-45 years who had recovered from COVID-19. Each CDR3 is given with its conserved first and last residue. D genes are given only for firm matches. Only part of the rows carry a size: once, few, many, or a class if the clone is expanded.

v_gene	abundance	d_gene	j_gene	CDR3aa	CDR3nt
TRBV19	NA	NA	TRBJ1-5	CASSTRRGNQPQHF	TGTGCCAGTAGTACTCGGAGGGGTAATCAGCCCCAGCATTTT
TRBV9	NA	NA	TRBJ1-1	CASSVSGNTEAFF	TGTGCCAGCAGCGTGAGTGGGAACACTGAAGCTTTCTTT
TRBV3-1/TRBV3-2	NA	TRBD1	TRBJ1-5	CASSQRDSGTPQHF	TGTGCCAGCAGCCAACGGGACAGTGGGACGCCCCAGCATTTT
TRBV6-2/TRBV6-3	NA	TRBD2	TRBJ2-7	CASSLSGTFSYEQYF	TGTGCCAGCAGCCTTAGCGGGACTTTCTCCTACGAGCAGTACTTC
TRBV18	NA	TRBD1	TRBJ2-1	CASSSPGGLGNEQFF	TGTGCCAGCTCATCTCCAGGGGGCCTTGGAAATGAGCAGTTCTTC
TRBV5-1	NA	TRBD1	TRBJ2-2	CASSLVDRGFTGELFF	TGCGCCAGCAGCTTGGTGGACAGGGGGTTCACCGGGGAGCTGTTTTTT
TRBV9	NA	TRBD1	TRBJ2-2	CASGPGTVTTGELFF	TGTGCCAGCGGCCCCGGGACAGTAACCACCGGGGAGCTGTTTTTT
TRBV2	NA	TRBD1	TRBJ2-5	CASSLGQGLKTQYF	TGTGCCAGCAGTTTAGGACAGGGCCTGAAGACCCAGTACTTC
TRBV5-6	NA	TRBD2	TRBJ2-3	CASSLGASGGADTQYF	TGTGCCAGCAGCTTGGGGGCTAGCGGGGGCGCAGATACGCAGTATTTT
TRBV19	NA	NA	TRBJ1-1	CASPPSRGGNTEAFF	TGTGCCAGTCCCCCCTCTAGGGGAGGGAACACTGAAGCTTTCTTT
TRBV4-1	NA	NA	TRBJ1-3	CASSQVGGLVSGNTIYF	TGCGCCAGCAGCCAAGTGGGGGGGCTTGTTTCTGGAAACACCATATATTTT
TRBV19	NA	TRBD2	TRBJ2-1	CASSIAGPGLAGVSYNEQFF	TGTGCCAGTAGTATAGCGGGTCCGGGACTAGCGGGAGTTTCCTACAATGAGCAGTTCTTC
TRBV19	NA	NA	TRBJ1-4	CASNRQTNEKLFF	TGTGCCAGTAATCGGCAGACAAATGAAAAACTGTTTTTT
TRBV7-2	NA	TRBD2	TRBJ2-7	CASSFRGGSEEQYF	TGTGCCAGCAGCTTCCGCGGGGGGTCGGAGGAGCAGTACTTC
TRBV5-6	once	NA	TRBJ2-3	CASSLDRGTDTQYF	TGTGCCAGCAGCTTGGACAGGGGCACAGATACGCAGTATTTT
TRBV7-2	NA	TRBD1	TRBJ1-2	CASSLATGALNYGYTF	TGTGCCAGCAGCTTAGCCACAGGGGCGCTAAACTATGGCTACACCTTC
TRBV18	NA	TRBD1	TRBJ1-2	CASSSTGDRGYTF	TGTGCCAGCTCATCTACAGGGGACCGGGGCTACACCTTC
TRBV24-1	NA	TRBD1	TRBJ1-5	CATSDFDRADQPQHF	TGTGCCACCAGTGATTTCGACAGGGCTGATCAGCCCCAGCATTTT
TRBV6-5	NA	NA	TRBJ1-1	CASSYGGGATEAFF	TGTGCCAGCAGTTACGGTGGGGGGGCCACTGAAGCTTTCTTT
TRBV19	NA	NA	TRBJ2-1	CASSTTVTYNEQFF	TGTGCCAGTAGTACGACAGTAACCTACAATGAGCAGTTCTTC
TRBV11-3	NA	NA	TRBJ2-1	CASSQGPNNEQFF	TGTGCCAGCAGCCAGGGCCCCAACAATGAGCAGTTCTTC
TRBV18	NA	NA	TRBJ2-3	CASSPPIGPGLDTQYF	TGTGCCAGCTCACCACCGATCGGGCCAGGGTTGGATACGCAGTATTTT
TRBV6-2/TRBV6-3	NA	TRBD1	TRBJ1-4	CASSRDRGTNEKLFF	TGTGCCAGCAGCCGAGACAGGGGGACTAATGAAAAACTGTTTTTT
TRBV5-6	NA	NA	TRBJ2-1	CASSLRGAGSYNEQFF	TGTGCCAGCAGCTTACGGGGGGCAGGTTCCTACAATGAGCAGTTCTTC
TRBV5-1	NA	NA	TRBJ2-1	CASSLIGNEQFF	TGCGCCAGCAGCCTAATCGGCAATGAGCAGTTCTTC
TRBV5-6	few	TRBD1	TRBJ1-5	CASSLRGTGDQPQHF	TGTGCCAGCAGCTTAAGGGGGACAGGGGATCAGCCCCAGCATTTT
TRBV5-4	NA	TRBD2	TRBJ2-3	CASSRTSGRPDTQYF	TGTGCCAGCAGCCGGACTAGCGGGAGACCAGATACGCAGTATTTT
TRBV6-5	few	NA	TRBJ1-2	CASSYSRNGGLGYTF	TGTGCCAGCAGTTACTCGCGAAACGGAGGCTTGGGCTACACCTTC
TRBV18	NA	NA	TRBJ1-4	CASSSVREKLFF	TGTGCCAGCTCATCAGTCAGGGAAAAACTGTTTTTT
TRBV19	NA	NA	TRBJ2-2	CASAEQGRNTGELFF	TGTGCCAGTGCCGAACAGGGCCGGAACACCGGGGAGCTGTTTTTT
TRBV14	NA	TRBD1	TRBJ1-1	CASSLIGTDEAFF	TGTGCCAGCAGCCTCATAGGGACAGACGAAGCTTTCTTT
TRBV2	NA	NA	TRBJ2-7	CASSEELTASSYEQYF	TGTGCCAGCAGTGAAGAACTGACAGCGAGCTCCTACGAGCAGTACTTC